Below, 17 T cell receptor beta chains from the same sample are listed, as sequenced in a study of cytomegalovirus exposure and HLA in healthy donors. The PCR employed 60 Vbeta primers together with 13 Jbeta primers. Measured with immunoSEQ multiplex PCR; TCRdb has only the in-frame clones, and not every one. The sample has approximately 85,000 clones, approximately 72% seen once; the top ten hold around 10%. Sequenced sample: PBMCs. These receptors originate from a woman aged 40 to 50 in good health and CMV-seropositive.

CDR3 residues: CASSLAWGRGGYTF. CDR3 in DNA: TGTGCCAGCAGCTTAGCTTGGGGGCGAGGCGGCTACACCTTC. This chain links TRBV11-2 with TRBJ1-2, with a weak D call TRBD1 (6 bases). V lost 1 base, J lost 8 bases, and 14 bases lay in between. The CDR3 loop spans 14 amino acids. Germline V gives CDR1 SGHAT, CDR2 FQNNGV.

The genes are TRBV30 and TRBJ1-2; maybe TRBD1 (6 bases). Trimming took 0 bases from V and 5 from J, leaving 7 bases between them. Germline V CDR1 and CDR2: GTSNPN, SVGIG (reference sequence). The CDR3 is 12 residues long. CDR3 sequence: CAWSVGQYGYTF. The CDR3 DNA is TGTGCCTGGAGTGTCGGACAGTATGGCTACACCTTC.

In its sample, this clone was seen a few times. This sequence joins TRBV7-9 and TRBJ2-1; weak D call: TRBD1 (6 bases). V dropped 4 bases and J dropped 8 bases, with 18 bases sitting between them. Germline values: CDR1 SEHNR, CDR2 FQNEAQ (reference sequence). CDR3 length equals 15 residues. The CDR3 loop reads CASSSTRQGSHEQFF. CDR3 coding DNA: TGTGCCAGCAGCTCTACCCGGCAGGGGAGCCATGAGCAGTTCTTC.

This sequence joins TRBV2 and TRBJ2-1, with a possible D match to TRBD1 (5 bases). Germline V gene data show CDR1 as SNHLY and CDR2 as FYNNEI. CDR3 length: 13 amino acids. With 10 bases removed from V and 1 base from J, the gap between germline ends came to 11 bases. The CDR3 bases are TGTGCCAACCTAAGGGGATCCTACAATGAGCAGTTCTTC. Protein: CANLRGSYNEQFF.

The V call is TRBV5-1, the J call TRBJ2-1; TRBD2 matches 9 bases. Trimming took 4 bases from V and 7 from J; bases not matched to a gene: 6. The CDR3 runs 14 residues. Germline-derived CDR1 and CDR2 are SGHRS and YFSETQ. CDR3 region: CASSLGREGNEQFF. The CDR3 bases are TGCGCCAGCAGCCTGGGGCGGGAGGGGAATGAGCAGTTCTTC. The entire variable domain, with the rest obtained from reference TRBV5-1 and TRBJ2-1, is as follows: KAGVTQTPRYLIKTRGQQVTLSCSPISGHRSVSWYQQTPGQGLQFLFEYFSETQRNKGNFPGRFSGRQFSNSRSEMNVSTLELGDSALYLCASSLGREGNEQFFGPGTRLTVL.

J is TRBJ1-5 and V is TRBV6-5; 12 bases fit TRBD1. Germline values: CDR1 MNHEY, CDR2 SVGAGI. The CDR3 is 13 residues long. V shed 6 bases and J 10 bases; nucleotides not matched to a gene: 4. The CDR3 nucleotides read TGTGCCAGCAGCGGGACAGGGGGCACTCCCCAGCATTTT. It specifies CASSGTGGTPQHF.

V gene TRBV6-5 combines with J gene TRBJ1-5; 8 bases line up with TRBD1. Germline V CDR1 and CDR2: MNHEY, SVGAGI. J lost 5 bases, V lost 4 bases, and 4 bases had no gene match. This CDR3 spans 14 amino acids. CDR3 loop: CASSFRQGYQPQHF. The DNA for the CDR3 is TGTGCCAGCAGTTTTCGACAGGGGTATCAGCCCCAGCATTTT.

At least ten counts were recorded for this clone. This chain links TRBV4-1 with TRBJ1-4; D is unclear. This CDR3 contains 16 residues. With 0 bases removed from V and 0 bases from J, the gap between germline ends came to 8 bases. The germline V gene encodes CDR1 MGHRA and CDR2 YSYEKL. CDR3 sequence reads: CASSQEWRATNEKLFF. In DNA form, the CDR3 reads TGCGCCAGCAGCCAAGAGTGGCGGGCAACTAATGAAAAACTGTTTTTT.

J is TRBJ2-5 and V is TRBV7-8, with TRBD2 identical over 13 bases. CDR1 is SGHVS, CDR2 FQNEAQ, per germline. The CDR3 is 15 amino acids. With 4 bases clipped from V and 4 bases from J, the junction kept 3 bases outside the gene matches. The CDR3 nucleotides read TGTGCCAGCAGCTCGAGGACTAGCGGGGGAGAGACCCAGTACTTC. This translates into CASSSRTSGGETQYF.

The chain uses TRBV28 and TRBJ2-3, with TRBD1 as a possible D gene (5 bases). CDR3 size: 14 residues. Per germline, CDR1 MDHEN and CDR2 SYDVKM. V lost 5 bases, J lost 2 bases, and 11 bases lay in between. The CDR3 DNA sequence: TGTGCCAGCAGTCTCACCAGGGACACAGATACGCAGTATTTT. Encoded protein: CASSLTRDTDTQYF. Full variable domain (outside the CDR3, taken from reference TRBV28 and TRBJ2-3): DVKVTQSSRYLVKRTGEKVFLECVQDMDHENMFWYRQDPGLGLRLIYFSYDVKMKEKGDIPEGYSVSREKKERFSLILESASTNQTSMYLCASSLTRDTDTQYFGPGTRLTVL.

Comments on this clone: Germline is not matched at one junction end, which may reflect a read error. The chain uses TRBV30 and TRBJ2-1; TRBD1 is a possible D gene (5 bases). Germline CDR1 GTSNPN, CDR2 SVGIG (reference sequence). The CDR3 runs 15 residues. For the CDR3, the DNA is TGTGCCTGGAGTGTAGGGGCTGCCCTCTACAATAAGCAGTTCTTC. Amino acids: CAWSVGAALYNKQFF.

This rearrangement joins TRBV6-5 to TRBJ1-5, with 9 positions matching TRBD1. The germline CDR1 and CDR2 sequences are MNHEY and SVGAGI. J was trimmed by 2 bases and V by 6 bases; bases with no gene match: 2. This CDR3 spans 14 amino acids. The CDR3 nucleotides are TGTGCCAGCAGCTGGACAGGGGGCAATCAGCCCCAGCATTTT. Translation gives CASSWTGGNQPQHF.

This clone was detected only a few times. V and J are TRBV19 and TRBJ1-2; D unclear. The V and J ends lost 2 bases and 3 bases respectively, with 4 bases between them. This CDR3 is 12 amino acids long. CDR1 and CDR2 from the germline V gene are LNHDA and SQIVND (reference sequence). The CDR3 DNA is TGTGCCAGTAGTATACGTGACTATGGCTACACCTTC. It specifies CASSIRDYGYTF.

The chain employs TRBV2 and TRBJ1-3; a possible D gene is TRBD1 (5 bases). V shed 2 bases and J shed 0 bases, with 20 bases lying between them. CDR1 and CDR2 from the germline V gene are SNHLY and FYNNEI. The CDR3 runs 19 residues. This CDR3 is CASSERETAGHYSGNTIYF. CDR3 in DNA: TGTGCCAGCAGTGAACGAGAGACGGCAGGGCACTACTCTGGAAACACCATATATTTT.

This chain's CDR3 is CASSTGTGTNEQFF. The CDR3, as DNA: TGCGCCAGCAGCACCGGGACAGGGACTAATGAGCAGTTCTTC. V gene TRBV5-1 combines with J gene TRBJ2-1, with 9 positions matching TRBD1. The CDR3 has 14 residues. CDR1 and CDR2 (germline): SGHRS, YFSETQ. The J segment lost 7 bases and the V segment lost 4 bases, leaving 6 bases of the junction unmatched. Complete variable domain (other parts from reference TRBV5-1 and TRBJ2-1): KAGVTQTPRYLIKTRGQQVTLSCSPISGHRSVSWYQQTPGQGLQFLFEYFSETQRNKGNFPGRFSGRQFSNSRSEMNVSTLELGDSALYLCASSTGTGTNEQFFGPGTRLTVL.

V is TRBV2 and J is TRBJ2-2; 12 positions match TRBD2. V lost 4 bases, J lost 2 bases, and 8 bases stayed unmatched. CDR1 is SNHLY and CDR2 is FYNNEI in the germline V gene. The CDR3 totals 18 residues. The CDR3 sequence is CASSGGLAGGPNTGELFF. CDR3 sequence (DNA): TGTGCCAGCAGTGGAGGGCTAGCGGGAGGGCCCAACACCGGGGAGCTGTTTTTT.

The V call is TRBV4-1, the J call TRBJ2-1; D may be TRBD1 (6 bases). CDR1 and CDR2 (germline): MGHRA, YSYEKL. The CDR3 is 15 residues long. Deletions cut 4 bases from V and 6 bases from J, with 16 bases between. For the CDR3, the DNA is TGCGCCAGCAGCCGTGAGCCAGGGGCCCGCAATGAGCAGTTCTTC. The encoded protein is CASSREPGARNEQFF.